These 31 T cell receptor beta chains were sequenced from one sample in a study of beta chain features in type 1 diabetes. Sequenced material consisted of expressed TCRB transcripts (all of the isolated RNA was reverse transcribed). The data were produced by immunoSEQ multiplex PCR, yet TCRdb's version contains in-frame clones alone and is incomplete. The profile shows 360,000 or so clones, around a fifth of them singletons. The specimen was naive CD4+ T cells from blood. The receptor set was obtained from a young woman in good health.

The chain recombines TRBV30 with TRBJ2-2; the D gene is possibly TRBD2 (6 bases). This CDR3 contains 14 residues. Germline CDR1 GTSNPN, CDR2 SVGIG (reference sequence). V lost 2 bases and J lost 2, with 9 bases in between. The DNA of the CDR3 is TGTGCCTGGAGTCGGGGACTTAACACCGGGGAGCTGTTTTTT. Protein: CAWSRGLNTGELFF.

This sequence joins TRBV2 and TRBJ2-7; D call uncertain. CDR1 is SNHLY, CDR2 FYNNEI, per germline. This CDR3 contains 13 residues. V was clipped by 6 bases and J by 1 base, with 10 bases between them. The DNA of the CDR3 is TGTGCCAGCAGGCTGACTGAATCCTACGAGCAGTACTTC. Amino acids: CASRLTESYEQYF.

The chain uses TRBV7-9 and TRBJ1-3; D possibly corresponds to TRBD1 (6 bases). Germline CDR1 and CDR2: SEHNR and FQNEAQ (reference sequence). The CDR3 length is 14 residues. The V gene lost 6 bases and the J gene lost 6 bases, with 15 bases spanning the gap. CDR3 in amino acids: CASRPEGEANTIYF. In DNA form, the CDR3 reads TGTGCCAGCAGACCCGAGGGGGAAGCAAACACCATATATTTT.

V usage is TRBV21-1 and J usage is TRBJ2-4; TRBD1, as called in the table, went unchecked against the DNA. TRBV21-1 is flagged as a pseudogene. The CDR3 sequence is 18 residues long. The CDR3 nucleotides read TGTGCCAGCAGCTCGACGGGGCGGACAGCTCCTGCCAAAAACATTCAGTACTTC. Protein: CASSSTGRTAPAKNIQYF.

This clone was counted between two and nine times. V and J are TRBV30 and TRBJ1-1; possibly TRBD1 for D (5 bases). Germline CDR1 GTSNPN, CDR2 SVGIG (reference sequence). Trimming removed 3 bases from V and 1 base from J, with 9 bases in between. The CDR3 sequence is 13 residues long. The CDR3: CAWSLGQNTEAFF. CDR3 in DNA: TGTGCCTGGAGCCTAGGACAGAACACTGAAGCTTTCTTT. The variable domain in full, with the rest retrieved from reference TRBV30 and TRBJ1-1, is SQTIHQWPATLVQPVGSPLSLECTVEGTSNPNLYWYRQAAGRGLQLLFYSVGIGQISSEVPQNLSASRPQDRQFILSSKKLLLSDSGFYLCAWSLGQNTEAFFGQGTRLTVV.

DNA for the CDR3: TGTGCCAGCCAATTCCAACCTGCGGGCAATGAGCAGTTCTTC. Its translation is CASQFQPAGNEQFF. J is TRBJ2-1 and V is TRBV6-6; tentatively, D is TRBD2 (5 bases). CDR3 length equals 14 residues. Trimming removed 8 bases from V and 6 bases from J, with 17 bases in between. Germline CDR1 MNHNY, CDR2 SVGAGI (reference sequence).

This clone occurred a few times. V and J are TRBV4-3 and TRBJ1-2; D is unclear. Per the germline V gene, CDR1 is LGHNA and CDR2 is YSLEER. V lost 0 bases to trimming and J lost 4 bases, with 9 bases between them. This CDR3 has 14 amino acids. In nucleotides, the CDR3 is TGCGCCAGCAGCCAAGATACGGGGAGCTATGGCTACACCTTC. Encoded protein: CASSQDTGSYGYTF.

The table lists this clone with a count of one. The genes are TRBV20-1 and TRBJ2-3; TRBD2 matches 12 bases. This CDR3 spans 11 amino acids. CDR1 and CDR2 from the germline V gene are DFQATT and SNEGSKA (reference sequence). The V segment lost 4 bases and the J segment 15 bases; nucleotides outside the gene matches: 5. The chain's CDR3 is CSATSGLAGYF. CDR3 bases: TGCAGTGCTACTTCGGGACTAGCGGGTTATTTT.

Only a few counts were recorded for this clone. V gene TRBV9 combines with J gene TRBJ1-1, with TRBD1 identical over 10 bases. The CDR3 has 15 residues. Germline values: CDR1 SGDLS, CDR2 YYNGEE. J lost 5 bases, V lost 3 bases, and 7 bases had no gene match. CDR3 protein: CASSAAGQGGTEAFF. The CDR3 DNA reads TGTGCCAGCAGCGCCGCTGGACAGGGGGGGACTGAAGCTTTCTTT.

V is TRBV9 and J is TRBJ2-5, with a weak D call TRBD2 (6 bases). The length of the CDR3 is 13 residues. V lost 7 bases to trimming and J lost 2 bases, with 12 bases between them. Germline CDR1 and CDR2: SGDLS and YYNGEE. CDR3 in amino acids: CASPGAMQETQYF. The CDR3 region has the DNA TGTGCCAGCCCGGGAGCGATGCAAGAGACCCAGTACTTC.

This clone occurred a few times. The chain recombines TRBV30 with TRBJ2-3, with D maybe TRBD1 (6 bases). Germline-derived CDR1 and CDR2 are GTSNPN and SVGIG (reference sequence). The CDR3 loop spans 12 amino acids. Between the trimmed V and J ends, which lost 5 bases and 8 bases, there was a span of 14 bases. CDR3 region: CAWEQGSGTQYF. The DNA of the CDR3 is TGTGCCTGGGAACAGGGATCGGGTACGCAGTATTTT.

V and J are TRBV27 and TRBJ2-3, with a possible D match to TRBD1 (5 bases). The germline V and J ends were trimmed by 0 bases and 4 bases, with 8 bases remaining between them. The length of the CDR3 is 14 residues. Germline V gives CDR1 MNHEY, CDR2 SMNVEV (reference sequence). This CDR3 is CASSLSQGADTQYF. CDR3 nucleotide sequence: TGTGCCAGCAGTTTATCTCAGGGCGCAGATACGCAGTATTTT.

The J gene is TRBJ2-3, the V gene TRBV30; tentative D call: TRBD1 (11 bases). V was trimmed by 4 bases and J by 6 bases, leaving 38 bases between them. The germline V gene encodes CDR1 GTSNPN and CDR2 SVGIG (reference sequence). The CDR3 is 21 amino acids. The CDR3 spells CAWTGQGARLAGRASSDTQYF. For the CDR3, the DNA is TGTGCCTGGACCGGACAGGGGGCAAGACTAGCGGGCCGGGCGTCCTCTGATACGCAGTATTTT.

The genes are TRBV4-2 and TRBJ2-7, with 7 bases identical to TRBD1. V gave up 4 bases and J gave up 3 bases; unmatched junction bases: 9. Germline loops: CDR1 LGHNA, CDR2 YNFKEQ. The CDR3 loop spans 15 amino acids. The CDR3 sequence is CASSRLGGQDYEQYF. The CDR3 DNA is TGTGCCAGCAGCCGCCTTGGAGGACAGGACTACGAGCAGTACTTC.

J is TRBJ1-2 and V is TRBV5-1; no reliable D call. Per the germline V gene, CDR1 is SGHRS and CDR2 is YFSETQ. Trimming pared 0 bases from V and 7 bases from J, leaving 16 bases between. This CDR3 is 15 amino acids long. This CDR3 is CASSLGGQTLLGYTF. The DNA of the CDR3 is TGCGCCAGCAGCTTGGGAGGGCAGACCCTACTTGGCTACACCTTC.

This clone has more than one count but fewer than ten. The genes are TRBV6-6 and TRBJ2-7; 7 bases map to TRBD2. Trimming cost V 6 bases and J 7 bases; bases outside gene matches: 9. The CDR3 has 13 amino acids. Germline lookup yields CDR1 MNHNY and CDR2 SVGAGI (reference sequence). DNA of the CDR3: TGTGCCAGCAGATCCGCCGGCGGGGGAGAGCAGTACTTC. It yields the protein CASRSAGGGEQYF.

The gene calls are TRBV9 and TRBJ2-3, with D perhaps TRBD2 (5 bases). V was clipped by 0 bases and J by 0 bases, with 11 bases between them. Germline CDR1 is SGDLS and CDR2 is YYNGEE. The CDR3 covers 16 residues. The CDR3 sequence: CASSVGASYSTDTQYF. The CDR3 DNA reads as TGTGCCAGCAGCGTAGGGGCTAGCTATAGCACAGATACGCAGTATTTT.

This clone was seen a few times. The CDR3 DNA follows: TGCAGCGGGAATCTAGCTAACTATGGCTACACCTTC. It specifies CSGNLANYGYTF. This sequence joins TRBV29-1 and TRBJ1-2; no clear D. The CDR3 extends over 12 amino acids. Germline V gene sequence: CDR1 SQVTM, CDR2 ANQGSEA. The V end was cut by 7 bases, the J end by 0 bases, with 9 bases between.

The V gene is TRBV27, the J gene TRBJ2-1; 9 bases agree with TRBD1. The junction had 10 bases not matched to a gene; V was cut back by 5 bases and J by 5 bases. The CDR3 runs to 16 residues. CDR1 is MNHEY and CDR2 is SMNVEV in the germline V gene (reference sequence). In DNA, the CDR3 is TGTGCCAGCAGTCCGGCGGACAGGGGATTCCACAATGAGCAGTTCTTC. Amino acid sequence: CASSPADRGFHNEQFF.

This chain connects TRBV9 to TRBJ1-2, with D tentatively TRBD1 (6 bases). The V end lost 0 bases, the J end lost 3 bases, and 12 bases lay between the germline ends. CDR3 size: 15 residues. CDR1 SGDLS and CDR2 YYNGEE come from the germline V gene. The CDR3 is CASSVGDKGYYGYTF. CDR3 sequence (DNA): TGTGCCAGCAGCGTAGGGGACAAGGGGTACTATGGCTACACCTTC.

The rearrangement joins TRBV30 to TRBJ2-1; 7 positions agree with TRBD1. V lost 6 bases and J lost 3; bases outside the gene matches: 5. This CDR3 is built from 13 residues. Germline CDR1 and CDR2: GTSNPN and SVGIG (reference sequence). CDR3 region: CACTRDSYNEQFF. DNA of the CDR3: TGTGCCTGCACTCGGGACAGCTACAATGAGCAGTTCTTC.

This chain uses TRBV7-2 with TRBJ2-7; 7 nucleotides align to TRBD1. This CDR3 region has 15 residues. After removal of 5 bases from V and 4 bases from J, the junction contained 11 bases not matched to a gene. Germline loops: CDR1 SGHTA, CDR2 FQGNSA. The CDR3 DNA is TGTGCCAGCAGCCGACAGGGCACTAACCAATACGAGCAGTACTTC. Translation: CASSRQGTNQYEQYF.

This clone was counted a few times. This sample includes further DNA sequences coding for the same CDR3. The chain carries TRBV7-2 and TRBJ1-5; 7 positions agree with TRBD1. The CDR3 has 13 residues. Per the germline V gene, CDR1 is SGHTA and CDR2 is FQGNSA. Trimming at V came to 5 bases and at J to 5 bases, leaving 3 bases not matched to a gene. CDR3 in DNA: TGTGCCAGCAGCCTCGACAGGGATCAGCCCCAGCATTTT. Its translation is CASSLDRDQPQHF. The full variable domain, completed using reference TRBV7-2 and TRBJ1-5, is GAGVSQSPSNKVTEKGKDVELRCDPISGHTALYWYRQSLGQGLEFLIYFQGNSAPDKSGLPSDRFSAERTGGSVSTLTIQRTQQEDSAVYLCASSLDRDQPQHFGDGTRLSIL.

J is TRBJ2-3 and V is TRBV7-9, with 11 positions matching TRBD2. In germline, CDR1 is SEHNR, CDR2 FQNEAQ (reference sequence). This CDR3 is built from 14 residues. J was trimmed by 4 bases and V by 8 bases; bases with no gene match: 5. CDR3 bases: TGTGCCAGCGCTCCGACTAGCGGGGCAGATACGCAGTATTTT. Translated: CASAPTSGADTQYF. The full variable domain, with the rest looked up from reference TRBV7-9 and TRBJ2-3, is DTGVSQNPRHKITKRGQNVTFRCDPISEHNRLYWYRQTLGQGPEFLTYFQNEAQLEKSRLLSDRFSAERPKGSFSTLEIQRTEQGDSAMYLCASAPTSGADTQYFGPGTRLTVL.

The rearrangement joins TRBV4-1 to TRBJ2-7; perhaps TRBD2 as D (7 bases). Deletions cut 4 bases from V and 0 bases from J, with 13 bases between. The CDR3 spans 15 residues. Germline V lookup: CDR1 MGHRA, CDR2 YSYEKL. In nucleotides, the CDR3 is TGCGCCAGCAGCCCCCTGGCGGGGGCCTCCTACGAGCAGTACTTC. It translates to CASSPLAGASYEQYF.

In this sample, this clone turned up a few times. This chain uses TRBV18 with TRBJ2-5, with D possibly TRBD2 on 5 matching bases. Trimming took off 2 bases at V and 3 bases at J, with 22 bases between the two ends. There are 18 residues in the CDR3. Germline CDR1 reads KGHSH; CDR2 reads LQKENI. Here the CDR3 reads CASSPAPITSRGKETQYF. DNA for the CDR3: TGTGCCAGCTCACCAGCACCGATTACCTCGAGAGGGAAAGAGACCCAGTACTTC.

The chain carries TRBV20-1 and TRBJ2-1, with D perhaps matching TRBD2 (6 bases). The CDR3 is made up of 11 amino acids. CDR1 is DFQATT, CDR2 SNEGSKA, per germline (reference sequence). V shed 1 base and J shed 13 bases, with 11 bases lying between them. CDR3 in amino acids: CSARGTGTQFF. The CDR3, as DNA: TGCAGTGCTAGAGGGACCGGGACTCAGTTCTTC.

The chain is built from TRBV27 and TRBJ2-3; weak D call: TRBD2 (5 bases). V dropped 5 bases and J dropped 5 bases, with 20 bases sitting between them. The germline gives CDR1 MNHEY, CDR2 SMNVEV (reference sequence). The CDR3 covers 16 residues. The CDR3 DNA reads TGTGCCAGCAGTCCGACGAGCGGAAGGGTGGTAGATACGCAGTATTTT. This gives the protein CASSPTSGRVVDTQYF.

This chain joins TRBV27 and TRBJ1-2; 7 nucleotides align to TRBD1. Losses at the gene ends were 6 bases for V and 2 bases for J; bases not matched to a gene: 3. The CDR3 is made up of 13 amino acids. Germline V gene data show CDR1 as MNHEY and CDR2 as SMNVEV (reference sequence). CDR3 in amino acids: CASRTGFNYGYTF. CDR3 bases: TGTGCCAGCAGGACAGGGTTCAACTATGGCTACACCTTC.

The chain joins TRBV11-3 to TRBJ1-1; the match to TRBD1 covers 7 bases. V shed 3 bases, J shed 4 bases, and the junction held 2 bases outside the gene matches. The CDR3 contains 13 residues. The germline CDR1 and CDR2 sequences are SGHNT and YENEEA. The CDR3 reads CASSFQGGTEAFF. The CDR3 DNA reads TGTGCCAGCAGCTTTCAGGGGGGCACTGAAGCTTTCTTT. Full variable domain (rest looked up from reference TRBV11-3 and TRBJ1-1): EAGVVQSPRYKIIEKKQPVAFWCNPISGHNTLYWYLQNLGQGPELLIRYENEEAVDDSQLPKDRFSAERLKGVDSTLKIQPAELGDSAVYLCASSFQGGTEAFFGQGTRLTVV.

The table lists this clone with a few counts. The J gene is TRBJ1-1, the V gene TRBV25-1; TRBD1 agrees at 7 bases. Germline loops: CDR1 MGHDK, CDR2 SYGVNS. The V segment lost 10 bases and the J segment 0 bases; nucleotides outside the gene matches: 5. The CDR3 spans 13 residues. CDR3 DNA: TGTGCCACCCGACAGGGTTTGAACACTGAAGCTTTCTTT. It codes for CATRQGLNTEAFF. Based on the CDR3 plus reference TRBV25-1 and TRBJ1-1, the full variable domain is EADIYQTPRYLVIGTGKKITLECSQTMGHDKMYWYQQDPGMELHLIHYSYGVNSTEKGDLSSESTVSRIRTEHFPLTLESARPSHTSQYLCATRQGLNTEAFFGQGTRLTVV.